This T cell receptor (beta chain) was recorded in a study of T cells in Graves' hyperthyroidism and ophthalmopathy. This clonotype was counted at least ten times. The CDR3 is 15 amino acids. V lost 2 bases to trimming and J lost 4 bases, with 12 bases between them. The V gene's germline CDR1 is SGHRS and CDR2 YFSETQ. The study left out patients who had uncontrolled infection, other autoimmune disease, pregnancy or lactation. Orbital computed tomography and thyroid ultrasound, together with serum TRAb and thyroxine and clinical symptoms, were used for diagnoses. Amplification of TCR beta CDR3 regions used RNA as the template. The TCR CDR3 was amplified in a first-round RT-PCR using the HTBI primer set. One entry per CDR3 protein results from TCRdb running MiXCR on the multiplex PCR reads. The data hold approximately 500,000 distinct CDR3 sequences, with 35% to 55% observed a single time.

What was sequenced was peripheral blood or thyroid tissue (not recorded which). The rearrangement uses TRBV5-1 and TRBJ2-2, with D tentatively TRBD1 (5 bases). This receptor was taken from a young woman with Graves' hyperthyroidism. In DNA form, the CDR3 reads TGCGCCAGCAGCTTTGCCCAGGGCGGCACCGGGGAGCTGTTTTTT. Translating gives CASSFAQGGTGELFF.